Listed here is a single TCR beta chain. This sample is drawn from a study of blood T cells in healthy people across ages. Next came a second PCR, run for about 6 to 11 cycles, which used a sample-barcoded 5' primer along with a J-beta primer mix. MiXCR, run by TCRdb on the 5' RACE reads, gives a single entry per CDR3 protein. Of about 280,000 distinct CDR3 sequences in the sample, 25% to 30% are singletons; the top ten hold over 25%. The V gene end was trimmed by 11 bases and the J gene end by 4 bases; junction bases not matched to a gene: 2. The CDR3 covers 11 residues. Germline-derived CDR1 and CDR2 are MDHEN and SYDVKM.

V and J are TRBV28 and TRBJ2-1; 7 nucleotides agree with TRBD1. The receptor was isolated from a woman in her 70s in good health. Sequenced: blood. As DNA, the CDR3 is TGTGCCGTCAGGGGGTACAATGAGCAGTTCTTC. As protein: CAVRGYNEQFF.